This T cell receptor (beta chain) comes out of a study of cytomegalovirus exposure and HLA in healthy donors. Overall study: Inside one of the first data releases sat about 85 million unique TCRs taken from HLA-typed donors. Overall study findings and caveats: A list of roughly 160 TCR beta chains associated with cytomegalovirus was given. Later on, an analysis tied around 17,000 TCR beta sequences to HLA alleles at 0.05 false discovery rate.

This clone was observed a few times. Its antigen is not known. The CDR3 runs 15 residues. V gave up 5 bases and J gave up 9 bases; unmatched junction bases: 7. The germline V gene encodes CDR1 LGHNA and CDR2 YSLEER. In the PCR, 60 Vbeta and 13 Jbeta primers were used. Generated by immunoSEQ multiplex PCR, the TCRdb table keeps only in-frame clones and is missing some. The sample holds over 150,000 clones; 65% to 75% are singletons and the top ten take around 2.3%. This TCR came from a man between 25 and 39 years old in good health and CMV-seronegative. The gene calls are TRBV4-3 and TRBJ1-6; 10 nucleotides match TRBD1. Sequencing used PBMCs. CDR3 sequence: CASSATGTGVSPLHF. CDR3 DNA: TGCGCCAGCAGCGCCACCGGGACAGGGGTTTCACCCCTCCACTTT.